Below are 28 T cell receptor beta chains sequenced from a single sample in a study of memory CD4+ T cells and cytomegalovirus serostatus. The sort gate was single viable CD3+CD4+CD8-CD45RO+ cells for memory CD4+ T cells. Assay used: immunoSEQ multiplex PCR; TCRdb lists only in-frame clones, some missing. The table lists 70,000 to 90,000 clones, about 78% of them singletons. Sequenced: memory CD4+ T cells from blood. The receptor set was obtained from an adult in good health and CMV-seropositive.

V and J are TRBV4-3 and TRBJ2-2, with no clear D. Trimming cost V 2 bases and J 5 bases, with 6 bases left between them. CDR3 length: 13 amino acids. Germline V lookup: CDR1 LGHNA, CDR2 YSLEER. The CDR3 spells CASSQSVTGELFF. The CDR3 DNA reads TGCGCCAGCAGCCAATCGGTTACCGGGGAGCTGTTTTTT.

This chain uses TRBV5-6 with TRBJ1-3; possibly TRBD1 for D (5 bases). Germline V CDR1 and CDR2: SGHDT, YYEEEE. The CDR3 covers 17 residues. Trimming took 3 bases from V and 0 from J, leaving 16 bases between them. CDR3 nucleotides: TGTGCCAGCAGCTCGTGGGGCTCTTCCGCCTCTGGAAACACCATATATTTT. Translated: CASSSWGSSASGNTIYF.

CDR3 in DNA: TGTGCCAGTATGGCCTTTCGGAGTCACACTCAAGAGACCCAGTACTTC. The encoded protein is CASMAFRSHTQETQYF. The chain has TRBV19 and TRBJ2-5, with D uncertain. Trimming cost V 7 bases and J 2 bases, with 20 bases left between them. The germline gives CDR1 LNHDA, CDR2 SQIVND (reference sequence). The length of the CDR3 is 16 residues. Full variable domain (remainder filled in from reference TRBV19 and TRBJ2-5): DGGITQSPKYLFRKEGQNVTLSCEQNLNHDAMYWYRQDPGQGLRLIYYSQIVNDFQKGDIAEGYSVSREKKESFPLTVTSAQKNPTAFYLCASMAFRSHTQETQYFGPGTRLLVL.

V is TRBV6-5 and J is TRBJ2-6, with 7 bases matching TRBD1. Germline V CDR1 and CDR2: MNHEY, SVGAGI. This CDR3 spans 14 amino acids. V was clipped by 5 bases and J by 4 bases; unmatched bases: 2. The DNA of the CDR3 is TGTGCCAGCAGTGGGACAGTCGGGGCCAACGTCCTGACTTTC. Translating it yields CASSGTVGANVLTF.

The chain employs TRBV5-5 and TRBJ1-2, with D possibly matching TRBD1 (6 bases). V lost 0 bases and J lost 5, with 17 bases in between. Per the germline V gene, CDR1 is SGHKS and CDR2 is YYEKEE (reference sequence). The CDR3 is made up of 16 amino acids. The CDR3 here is CASSLAGGRAWYGYTF. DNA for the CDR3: TGTGCCAGCAGCTTGGCCGGGGGCAGGGCTTGGTATGGCTACACCTTC.

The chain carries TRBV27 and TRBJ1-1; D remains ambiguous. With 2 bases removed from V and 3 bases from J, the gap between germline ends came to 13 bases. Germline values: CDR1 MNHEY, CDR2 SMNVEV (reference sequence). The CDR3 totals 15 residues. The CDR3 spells CASSLEAPGDTEAFF. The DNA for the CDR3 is TGTGCCAGCAGTTTAGAGGCCCCCGGAGACACTGAAGCTTTCTTT.

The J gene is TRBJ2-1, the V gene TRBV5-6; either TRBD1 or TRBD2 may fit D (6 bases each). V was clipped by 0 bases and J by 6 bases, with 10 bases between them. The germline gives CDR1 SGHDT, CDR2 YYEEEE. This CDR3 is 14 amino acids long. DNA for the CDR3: TGTGCCAGCAGCTTGGCGGGGGCTATCAATGAGCAGTTCTTC. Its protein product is CASSLAGAINEQFF.

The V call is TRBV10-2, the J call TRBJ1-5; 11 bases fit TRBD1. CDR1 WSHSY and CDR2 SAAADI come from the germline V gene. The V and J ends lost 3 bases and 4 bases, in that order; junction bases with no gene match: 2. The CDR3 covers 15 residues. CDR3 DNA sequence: TGCGCCAGCAGTGATAGGGACAGGGGGAATCAGCCCCAGCATTTT. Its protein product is CASSDRDRGNQPQHF.

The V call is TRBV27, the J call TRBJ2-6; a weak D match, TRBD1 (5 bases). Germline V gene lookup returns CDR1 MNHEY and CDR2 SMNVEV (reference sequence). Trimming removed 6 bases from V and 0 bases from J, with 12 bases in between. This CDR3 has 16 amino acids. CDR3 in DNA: TGTGCCAGCAGGTCAGGGTCGGCCTCTGGGGCCAACGTCCTGACTTTC. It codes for CASRSGSASGANVLTF.

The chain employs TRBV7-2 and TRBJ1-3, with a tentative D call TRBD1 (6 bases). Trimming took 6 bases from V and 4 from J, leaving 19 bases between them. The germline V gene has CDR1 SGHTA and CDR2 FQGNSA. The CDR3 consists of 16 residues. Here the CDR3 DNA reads TGTGCCAGCAGTCCCCCACCGGGGGCGCGCGGAAACACCATATATTTT. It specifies CASSPPPGARGNTIYF.

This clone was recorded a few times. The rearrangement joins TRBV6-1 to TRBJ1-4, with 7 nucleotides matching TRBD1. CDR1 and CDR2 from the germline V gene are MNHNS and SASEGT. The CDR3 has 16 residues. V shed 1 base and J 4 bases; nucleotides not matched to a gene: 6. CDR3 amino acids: CASSEETGALNEKLFF. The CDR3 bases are TGTGCCAGCAGTGAAGAAACAGGGGCCCTTAATGAAAAACTGTTTTTT.

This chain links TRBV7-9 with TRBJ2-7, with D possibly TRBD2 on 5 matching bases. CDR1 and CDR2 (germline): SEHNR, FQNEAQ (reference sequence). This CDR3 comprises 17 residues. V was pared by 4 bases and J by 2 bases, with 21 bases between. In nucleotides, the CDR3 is TGTGCCAGCAGCTATGCTAGCCTAGGCTTTAGGGCCTACGAGCAGTACTTC. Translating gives CASSYASLGFRAYEQYF.

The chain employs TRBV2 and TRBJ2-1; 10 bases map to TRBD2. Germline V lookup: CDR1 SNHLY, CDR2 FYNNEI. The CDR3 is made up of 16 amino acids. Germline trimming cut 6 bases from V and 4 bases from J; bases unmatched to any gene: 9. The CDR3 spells CASRKASGGQYNEQFF. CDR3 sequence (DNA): TGTGCCAGCAGGAAGGCTAGCGGGGGCCAGTACAATGAGCAGTTCTTC. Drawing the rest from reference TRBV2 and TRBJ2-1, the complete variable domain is EPEVTQTPSHQVTQMGQEVILRCVPISNHLYFYWYRQILGQKVEFLVSFYNNEISEKSEIFDDQFSVERPDGSNFTLKIRSTKLEDSAMYFCASRKASGGQYNEQFFGPGTRLTVL.

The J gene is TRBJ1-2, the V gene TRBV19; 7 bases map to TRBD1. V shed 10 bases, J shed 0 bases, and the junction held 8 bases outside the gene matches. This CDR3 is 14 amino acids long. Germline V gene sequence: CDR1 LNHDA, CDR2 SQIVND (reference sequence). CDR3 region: CAIKETGTNYGYTF. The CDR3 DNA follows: TGTGCCATCAAAGAGACAGGGACTAACTATGGCTACACCTTC.

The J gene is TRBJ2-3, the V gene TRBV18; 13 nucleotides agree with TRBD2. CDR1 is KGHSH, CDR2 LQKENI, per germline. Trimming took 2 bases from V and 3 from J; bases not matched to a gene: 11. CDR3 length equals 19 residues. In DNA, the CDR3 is TGTGCCAGCTCACCAGGACTAGCGGGGGTACGCCTTAATACAGATACGCAGTATTTT. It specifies CASSPGLAGVRLNTDTQYF.

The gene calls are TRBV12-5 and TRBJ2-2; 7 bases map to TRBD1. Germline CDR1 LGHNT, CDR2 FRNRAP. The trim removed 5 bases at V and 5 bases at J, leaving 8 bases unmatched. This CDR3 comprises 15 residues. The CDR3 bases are TGTGCTAGTGGTATGACAGGGAAGGGTACCGGGGAGCTGTTTTTT. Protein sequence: CASGMTGKGTGELFF.

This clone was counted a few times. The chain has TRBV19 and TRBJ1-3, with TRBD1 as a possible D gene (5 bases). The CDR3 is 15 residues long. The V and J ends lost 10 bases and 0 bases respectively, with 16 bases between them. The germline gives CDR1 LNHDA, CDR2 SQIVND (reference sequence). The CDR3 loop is CATRTNSASGNTIYF. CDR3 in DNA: TGTGCCACCCGGACAAATTCCGCCTCTGGAAACACCATATATTTT.

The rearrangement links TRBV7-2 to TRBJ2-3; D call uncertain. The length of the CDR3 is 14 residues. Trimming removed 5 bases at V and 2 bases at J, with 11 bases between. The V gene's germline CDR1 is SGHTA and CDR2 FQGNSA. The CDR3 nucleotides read TGTGCCAGCAGCCCCCCCGAGACCACAGATACGCAGTATTTT. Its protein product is CASSPPETTDTQYF.

CDR3: CASSEEGLSGPQHF. CDR3 nucleotides: TGTGCCAGCAGTGAAGAAGGGCTCAGCGGGCCCCAGCATTTT. The rearrangement joins TRBV2 to TRBJ1-5; D remains ambiguous. V gave up 1 base and J gave up 9 bases, with 13 bases separating them. The CDR3 totals 14 residues. Germline assignment: CDR1 SNHLY and CDR2 FYNNEI. Filled out from reference TRBV2 and TRBJ1-5, the complete variable domain reads EPEVTQTPSHQVTQMGQEVILRCVPISNHLYFYWYRQILGQKVEFLVSFYNNEISEKSEIFDDQFSVERPDGSNFTLKIRSTKLEDSAMYFCASSEEGLSGPQHFGDGTRLSIL.

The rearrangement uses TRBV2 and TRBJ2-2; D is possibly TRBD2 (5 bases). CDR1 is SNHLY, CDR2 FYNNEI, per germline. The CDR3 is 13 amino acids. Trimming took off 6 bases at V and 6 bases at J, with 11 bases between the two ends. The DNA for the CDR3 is TGTGCCAGCAGGGACCAAGCGGCCGGGGAGCTGTTTTTT. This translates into CASRDQAAGELFF.

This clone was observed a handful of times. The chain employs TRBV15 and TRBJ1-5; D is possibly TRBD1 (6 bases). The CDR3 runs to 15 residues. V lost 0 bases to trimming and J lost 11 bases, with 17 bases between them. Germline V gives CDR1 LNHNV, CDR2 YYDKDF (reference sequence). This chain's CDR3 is CATSRDAQGFGTQHF. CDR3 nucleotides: TGTGCCACCAGCAGAGATGCCCAGGGGTTCGGAACCCAGCATTTT.

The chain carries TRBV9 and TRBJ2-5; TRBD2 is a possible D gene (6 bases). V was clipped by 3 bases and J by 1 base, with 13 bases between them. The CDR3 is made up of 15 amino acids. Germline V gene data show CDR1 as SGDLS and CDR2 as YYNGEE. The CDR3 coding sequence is TGTGCCAGCAGCGCTACTGGGACTTCCCAAGAGACCCAGTACTTC. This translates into CASSATGTSQETQYF.

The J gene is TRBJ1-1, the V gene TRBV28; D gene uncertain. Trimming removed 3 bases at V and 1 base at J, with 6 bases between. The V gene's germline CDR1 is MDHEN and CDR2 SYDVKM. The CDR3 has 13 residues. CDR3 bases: TGTGCCAGCAGTTTTCCACAGAACACTGAAGCTTTCTTT. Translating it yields CASSFPQNTEAFF.

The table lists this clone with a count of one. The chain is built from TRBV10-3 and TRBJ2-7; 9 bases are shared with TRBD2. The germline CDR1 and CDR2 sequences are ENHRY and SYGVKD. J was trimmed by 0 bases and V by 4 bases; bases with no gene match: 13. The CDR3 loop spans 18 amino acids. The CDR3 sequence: CAISGAGASGASSYEQYF. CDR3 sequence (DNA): TGTGCCATCAGTGGGGCCGGGGCTAGCGGGGCTAGCTCCTACGAGCAGTACTTC.

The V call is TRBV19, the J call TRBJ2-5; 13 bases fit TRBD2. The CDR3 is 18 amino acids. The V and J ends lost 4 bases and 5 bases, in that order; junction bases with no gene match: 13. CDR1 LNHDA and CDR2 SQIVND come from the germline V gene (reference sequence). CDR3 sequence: CASSNSWGLAGSGETQYF. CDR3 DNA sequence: TGTGCCAGTAGTAATTCTTGGGGACTAGCGGGATCGGGGGAGACCCAGTACTTC.

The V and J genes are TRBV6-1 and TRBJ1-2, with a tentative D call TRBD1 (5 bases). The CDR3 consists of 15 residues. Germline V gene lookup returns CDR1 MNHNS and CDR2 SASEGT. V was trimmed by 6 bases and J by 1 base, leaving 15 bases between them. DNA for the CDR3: TGTGCCAGCAGACCAGCAGGGCCACTTAACTATGGCTACACCTTC. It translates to CASRPAGPLNYGYTF.

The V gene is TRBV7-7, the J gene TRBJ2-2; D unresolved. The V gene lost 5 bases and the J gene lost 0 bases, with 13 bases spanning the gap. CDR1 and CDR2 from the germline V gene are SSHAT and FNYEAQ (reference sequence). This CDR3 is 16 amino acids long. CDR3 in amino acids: CASSARLGANTGELFF. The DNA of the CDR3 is TGTGCCAGCAGCGCTAGACTGGGCGCGAACACCGGGGAGCTGTTTTTT.

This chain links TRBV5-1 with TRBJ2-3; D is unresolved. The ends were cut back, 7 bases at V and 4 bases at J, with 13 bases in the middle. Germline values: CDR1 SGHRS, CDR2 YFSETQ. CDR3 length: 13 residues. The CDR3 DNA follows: TGCGCCAGCGCATTGCAAACTGCAGATACGCAGTATTTT. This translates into CASALQTADTQYF.